This is a list of T cell receptor beta chains from one sample in a study of T-cell reconstitution after alpha-beta-depleted transplantation in children. Using its own MiXCR run on the PCR reads, TCRdb lists one record per CDR3 protein. The sample lists 600,000 to 800,000 distinct CDR3 sequences; around 14% were seen once. This specimen consisted of PBMCs, obtained before TCRalphabeta/CD19-depleted stem cell transplant. The receptor source for this set is a girl aged 2-10 years with congenital amegakaryocytic thrombocytopenia, due to receive a stem cell transplant. The conserved cysteine and the conserved F or W are not part of the CDR3 here. Size is stated for part of the rows, as once, few or many counts, or as a class when the clone is expanded.

j_call: TRBJ2-1; clone_size: few; v_call: TRBV20-1; cdr3_aa: TMAGGPSEQF
j_call: TRBJ1-2; clone_size: many; v_call: TRBV29-1; cdr3_aa: SAGNRGSGGYT
j_call: TRBJ2-2; clone_size: few; v_call: TRBV7-3; cdr3_aa: ASSYGGARELF
j_call: TRBJ2-5; clone_size: few; v_call: TRBV7-9; cdr3_aa: ASSLAQGDETQY
j_call: TRBJ2-7; clone_size: many; v_call: TRBV20-1; cdr3_aa: SAREAYEQY
j_call: TRBJ2-5; clone_size: NA; v_call: TRBV20-1; cdr3_aa: SASILGLQETQY
j_call: TRBJ2-7; clone_size: many; v_call: TRBV5-8; cdr3_aa: ASSSVLAGTYEQY
j_call: TRBJ1-1; clone_size: many; v_call: TRBV20-1; cdr3_aa: SARDNTGNTEAF
j_call: TRBJ1-5; clone_size: NA; v_call: TRBV20-1; cdr3_aa: SASHGGSNQPQH
j_call: TRBJ1-5; clone_size: NA; v_call: TRBV27; cdr3_aa: ASSLWASAGDPRPQH
j_call: TRBJ1-4; clone_size: once; v_call: TRBV27; cdr3_aa: ASSLHPDEKLF
j_call: TRBJ1-2; clone_size: few; v_call: TRBV12-3/TRBV12-4; cdr3_aa: ASRGGYGYT
j_call: TRBJ2-3; clone_size: many; v_call: TRBV10-3; cdr3_aa: AISGRSEGGTDTQY
j_call: TRBJ2-4; clone_size: NA; v_call: TRBV6-1; cdr3_aa: ASSENGGAVAKNIQY
j_call: TRBJ2-5; clone_size: few; v_call: TRBV5-1; cdr3_aa: ASSDSGAAQY
j_call: TRBJ1-4; clone_size: few; v_call: TRBV7-9; cdr3_aa: ASSLPRWGDPNEKLF
j_call: TRBJ2-7; clone_size: few; v_call: TRBV3-1; cdr3_aa: ASSLQGSRSYEQY
j_call: TRBJ2-4; clone_size: few; v_call: TRBV5-1; cdr3_aa: ASSLAGGDKNIQY
j_call: TRBJ2-1; clone_size: many; v_call: TRBV7-3; cdr3_aa: ASSYRSDSTNEQF
j_call: TRBJ1-1; clone_size: many; v_call: TRBV20-1; cdr3_aa: SAREGGTGWTEAF
j_call: TRBJ2-1; clone_size: few; v_call: TRBV20-1; cdr3_aa: SALPFASSYNEQF
j_call: TRBJ1-1; clone_size: few; v_call: TRBV10-3; cdr3_aa: AISESSGPWGTPEAF
j_call: TRBJ2-5; clone_size: NA; v_call: TRBV4-2; cdr3_aa: ASSQDPGLAGGPNPNTAV
j_call: TRBJ1-1; clone_size: few; v_call: TRBV6-2/TRBV6-3; cdr3_aa: ASTRRWEAF
j_call: TRBJ2-6; clone_size: NA; v_call: TRBV4-1; cdr3_aa: ASSQVRQPSGANVLT
j_call: TRBJ1-3; clone_size: NA; v_call: TRBV27; cdr3_aa: ASGLSPGASDTIY
j_call: TRBJ2-7; clone_size: many; v_call: TRBV18; cdr3_aa: ASSPSGTYEQY
j_call: TRBJ1-5; clone_size: many; v_call: TRBV29-1; cdr3_aa: SVWVDRTQH
j_call: TRBJ1-2; clone_size: once; v_call: TRBV5-1; cdr3_aa: ASSLEGRGDIGYT
j_call: TRBJ2-3; clone_size: few; v_call: TRBV7-6; cdr3_aa: ASSLSRVEAADTQY
j_call: TRBJ2-1; clone_size: few; v_call: TRBV5-6; cdr3_aa: ASSRGWGNEQF
j_call: TRBJ2-1; clone_size: many; v_call: TRBV5-1; cdr3_aa: ASSLVFSGNEQF
j_call: TRBJ2-3; clone_size: many; v_call: TRBV6-1; cdr3_aa: ASTLGGTDTQY
j_call: TRBJ2-1; clone_size: few; v_call: TRBV20-1; cdr3_aa: SADRAIIGEQF
j_call: TRBJ1-5; clone_size: once; v_call: TRBV3-1; cdr3_aa: ASGTNNQPQH
j_call: TRBJ1-6; clone_size: many; v_call: TRBV7-9; cdr3_aa: ASSPLGSYNSPLH
j_call: TRBJ2-7; clone_size: many; v_call: TRBV5-1; cdr3_aa: ASSWEPRSSYEQY
j_call: TRBJ1-3; clone_size: many; v_call: TRBV5-1; cdr3_aa: ASSLGPGYSGNTIY
j_call: TRBJ2-1; clone_size: NA; v_call: TRBV25-1; cdr3_aa: ASSPRQRPYNEQF
j_call: TRBJ2-1; clone_size: many; v_call: TRBV20-1; cdr3_aa: SAVDSGPTHNEQF
j_call: TRBJ2-5; clone_size: many; v_call: TRBV7-8; cdr3_aa: ASSRSGELWEETQY